This TCR beta chain was recorded in a study of spatial heterogeneity in lung cancer. Study-wide background: Raw sequencing reads included, on average, more than eight appearances of each unique TCR and UMI combination. Findings and limits, study-wide: Relative to follow-up, resection was when ubiquitous expanded tumor TCRs appeared more in blood.

Germline V CDR1 and CDR2: LNHDA, SQIVND (reference sequence). This CDR3 contains 13 residues. V dropped 11 bases and J dropped 6; count of bases not matched to a gene: 5. The presence of a unique molecular identifier marked each TCR cDNA molecule. TCRdb re-called the 5' RACE reads through MiXCR, storing one row per CDR3 protein. Of 50,000 to 65,000 distinct CDR3 sequences in the sample, 8.4% are singletons; the top ten hold around 15%. Regarding time point: sample taken at primary tumor resection. Whole RNA, isolated from tumor, nontumor lung or frozen PBMC, was sequenced without prior sorting. As for this clonotype: Its matching antigen is unknown. A read error is possible here, since a much larger clone lies one base away.

The sample consisted of PBMCs, taken at surgery. The TCR originated in a female donor with early-stage non-small cell lung cancer. The V gene is TRBV19, the J gene TRBJ2-2; the match to TRBD1 covers 11 bases. CDR3 protein: CASRDRGSGELFF. The CDR3 nucleotides are TGTGCCTCCCGGGACAGGGGGTCCGGGGAGCTGTTTTTT.